This record concerns one T cell receptor beta chain sequence. Its antigen is still unknown. Primers for the PCR totalled 60 Vbeta and 13 Jbeta. Here immunoSEQ multiplex PCR was the method, and the copy in TCRdb shows in-frame clones only, minus some. The sample consists of some 170,000 clones, nearly 80% of them appearing once. This record comes from a study of cytomegalovirus exposure and HLA in healthy donors. Study information: Some 85 million unique TCRs, all from HLA-typed donors, were included in an early release of the data.

Study results and caveats: It has been reported that TCR beta sequences accurately predicted the HLA-A and HLA-B alleles of most subjects.

Losses at the gene ends were 4 bases for V and 3 bases for J; bases not matched to a gene: 17. The CDR3 loop spans 18 amino acids. The germline CDR1 and CDR2 sequences are MNHNS and SASEGT. J is TRBJ2-7 and V is TRBV6-1; 8 bases fit TRBD2. The clonotype was recovered from a middle-aged man in good health and CMV-seropositive. Sequenced sample: PBMCs. CDR3 DNA sequence: TGTGCCAGCAGTGGTCTGAGAGCGGGAGTAAGTTTCATCTACGAGCAGTACTTC. Translation: CASSGLRAGVSFIYEQYF.